The 6 T cell receptor beta chains below were found in one sample sequenced in a study of OX40 agonist ivuxolimab in advanced cancers. TCRdb's copy holds only in-frame clones and misses some; the assay was immunoSEQ multiplex PCR. The sample consists of approximately 30,000 clones, about 90% of them appearing once. The specimen was CD4+ or CD8+ T cells sorted from blood, collected in a trial of the OX40 agonist ivuxolimab. These receptor sequences come from an adult with an advanced solid tumor such as melanoma, head and neck, liver or kidney cancer.

CDR3: CASSPGWAKNIQYF. In DNA form, the CDR3 reads TGTGCCAGCAGCCCAGGGTGGGCCAAAAACATTCAGTACTTC. V and J are TRBV28 and TRBJ2-4; D is possibly TRBD1 (5 bases). The CDR3 spans 14 residues. Germline CDR1 reads MDHEN; CDR2 reads SYDVKM. The V and J ends lost 6 bases and 1 base respectively, with 10 bases between them.

The chain joins TRBV7-9 to TRBJ2-3, with 8 bases identical to TRBD1. The ends lost 6 bases at V and 5 bases at J; junction bases unmatched: 16. CDR1 is SEHNR and CDR2 is FQNEAQ in the germline V gene (reference sequence). This CDR3 has 17 amino acids. The CDR3 is CASRSDLGRGPIDTQYF. CDR3 sequence (DNA): TGTGCCAGCAGGAGTGATCTGGGCAGGGGGCCGATAGATACGCAGTATTTT.

This rearrangement joins TRBV29-1 to TRBJ2-7, with 9 bases aligning to TRBD1. Looked up from germline, CDR1 is SQVTM and CDR2 is ANQGSEA. CDR3 length: 15 residues. Unmatched junction bases numbered 10, after V lost 5 bases and J lost 2 bases. The CDR3 DNA follows: TGCAGCGTTAGACCGGGACAGGGAGCGACCTACGAGCAGTACTTC. Translating it yields CSVRPGQGATYEQYF.

The chain links TRBV7-3 to TRBJ2-1; 9 bases are shared with TRBD2. This CDR3 is 15 amino acids long. Germline trimming cut 4 bases from V and 2 bases from J; bases unmatched to any gene: 3. Germline V gives CDR1 SGHTA, CDR2 FQGTGA. DNA for the CDR3: TGTGCCAGCAGCTCGGGACTAGCAGCCTACAATGAGCAGTTCTTC. The encoded protein is CASSSGLAAYNEQFF.

The sample holds a few counts of this clone. DNA for the CDR3: TGTGCCAGCTTCTCGGGGCAGCCCACCGGGGAGCTGTTTTTT. Amino acids: CASFSGQPTGELFF. This chain connects TRBV2 to TRBJ2-2; TRBD1 or TRBD2 may be the D gene (5 bases each). In germline, CDR1 is SNHLY, CDR2 FYNNEI. CDR3 size: 14 residues. Trimming removed 8 bases from V and 4 bases from J, with 14 bases in between. Complete variable domain (other parts from reference TRBV2 and TRBJ2-2): EPEVTQTPSHQVTQMGQEVILRCVPISNHLYFYWYRQILGQKVEFLVSFYNNEISEKSEIFDDQFSVERPDGSNFTLKIRSTKLEDSAMYFCASFSGQPTGELFFGEGSRLTVL.

The genes are TRBV9 and TRBJ1-1; D unclear. Deletions cut 1 base from V and 4 bases from J, with 8 bases between. In germline, CDR1 is SGDLS, CDR2 YYNGEE. The CDR3 length is 13 residues. CDR3 coding DNA: TGTGCCAGCAGCGTAACGGGCGGCACTGAAGCTTTCTTT. Protein sequence: CASSVTGGTEAFF.